Here is one TCR beta chain with its context. This record belongs to a study of blood T cell repertoires in COVID-19. The CDR3 spans 14 residues. CDR1 and CDR2 (germline): LNHDA, SQIVND (reference sequence). The V end was cut by 3 bases, the J end by 7 bases, with 13 bases between. The method was immunoSEQ multiplex PCR; TCRdb's version includes in-frame clones alone and lacks a portion of them. Here the sample spans fewer than 500,000 clones, around 89% being singletons. The sequenced sample consisted of PBMCs or T cells enriched from blood (not recorded which). The clonotype comes from a man between 25 and 39 years old who had recovered from COVID-19. V is TRBV19 and J is TRBJ1-5, with a possible D match to TRBD1 (6 bases). The CDR3 protein is CASSMPDSRQPQHF. The CDR3 coding sequence is TGTGCCAGTAGTATGCCGGACAGCCGCCAGCCCCAGCATTTT.